One and the same sample provided the 20 T cell receptor beta chains below, sequenced in a study of immune characterization of retroperitoneal liposarcoma (dated by TCRdb to about 2019). The method behind the library was PCR. Sequencer: NextSeq 500. The public reads were reprocessed in TCRdb via fastp at Q25 and MiXCR, keeping in-frame beta chains. Every CDR3 protein is listed once, alongside the most common genes and DNA of its rows. Across this sample there are 7,700 or so distinct CDR3 sequences, with more than 25% seen only once. Around 15% of the sample is in the top ten clones. Source material: blood. These receptors were collected from a male donor with retroperitoneal liposarcoma.

This chain links TRBV7-8 with TRBJ2-1; D unclear. The CDR3 consists of 13 residues. With 5 bases removed from V and 7 bases from J, the gap between germline ends came to 12 bases. The V gene's germline CDR1 is SGHVS and CDR2 FQNEAQ. CDR3 residues: CASSPPEWNEQFF. The CDR3 DNA follows: TGTGCCAGCAGCCCGCCAGAGTGGAATGAGCAGTTCTTC.

The chain has TRBV6-2 or TRBV6-3 and TRBJ1-2, with D possibly matching TRBD1 (5 bases). Germline V gives CDR1 MNHEY, CDR2 SVGEGT. Trimming left V 0 bases short and J 0 bases short, with 8 bases between. The CDR3 has 15 residues. The CDR3 loop is CASSYSPGTNYGYTF. For the CDR3, the DNA is TGTGCCAGCAGTTACTCGCCAGGGACTAACTATGGCTACACCTTC.

Sample share makes this clonotype medium-sized (0.01 to 0.1%). Written as DNA, the CDR3 is TGTGCCAGCAGCCCAAACCCGGGAGGGACCCAGTACTTC. It specifies CASSPNPGGTQYF. The chain uses TRBV6-1 and TRBJ2-5; the match to TRBD2 covers 7 bases. This CDR3 has 13 amino acids. After removal of 6 bases from V and 7 bases from J, the junction contained 8 bases not matched to a gene. Germline V gene data show CDR1 as MNHNS and CDR2 as SASEGT.

The rearrangement links TRBV5-4 to TRBJ1-2; D uncertain. The CDR3 runs 14 residues. Trimming cost V 3 bases and J 2 bases, with 11 bases left between them. From germline, CDR1 is SGHNT and CDR2 YYREEE (reference sequence). CDR3 bases: TGTGCCAGCAGCTCACCCGGTCAGAACTATGGCTACACCTTC. This sequence encodes CASSSPGQNYGYTF.

This clonotype occurred a few times. The chain combines TRBV6-1 with TRBJ2-7; 8 nucleotides agree with TRBD2. V lost 8 bases, J lost 0 bases, and 18 bases stayed unmatched. Germline lookup yields CDR1 MNHNS and CDR2 SASEGT. The CDR3 has 18 residues. The CDR3 coding sequence is TGTGCCAGCCTCCCTCCTAGCGGGTTTTCCCCCTTCTCCTACGAGCAGTACTTC. It specifies CASLPPSGFSPFSYEQYF.

A single count supports this clonotype. The CDR3 bases are TGTGCCAGCAGCTTTTTCCCACGACTAGCGGGGGGGAATGAGCAGTTCTTC. Its translation is CASSFFPRLAGGNEQFF. The chain recombines TRBV7-3 with TRBJ2-1, with TRBD2 matching 14 bases. Per the germline V gene, CDR1 is SGHTA and CDR2 is FQGTGA. The J segment lost 7 bases and the V segment lost 3 bases, leaving 8 bases of the junction unmatched. The CDR3 runs to 17 residues.

This clonotype was seen more than once but under ten times. The chain recombines TRBV6-6 with TRBJ2-5, with D perhaps assigned TRBD1 or TRBD2 (5 bases each). The V end lost 2 bases, the J end lost 11 bases, and 21 bases lay between the germline ends. Germline V lookup: CDR1 MNHNY, CDR2 SVGAGI (reference sequence). The CDR3 is made up of 15 amino acids. CDR3 in amino acids: CASSYVGALRNEQYF. CDR3 bases: TGTGCCAGCAGTTACGTCGGGGCCCTTCGCAATGAGCAGTACTTC.

Ten or more counts support this clonotype. V is TRBV7-8 and J is TRBJ2-5; TRBD2 matches 8 bases. Per the germline V gene, CDR1 is SGHVS and CDR2 is FQNEAQ. The CDR3 is 16 amino acids. V lost 3 bases to trimming and J lost 4 bases; unmatched junction nucleotides: 10. The CDR3 loop is CASSLLDGTRRETQYF. Here the CDR3 DNA reads TGTGCCAGCAGCTTGCTCGATGGGACTAGAAGAGAGACCCAGTACTTC.

The chain carries TRBV7-8 and TRBJ1-1; D unresolved. Germline V lookup: CDR1 SGHVS, CDR2 FQNEAQ. Trimming cost V 1 base and J 0 bases, with 12 bases left between them. The CDR3 is made up of 16 amino acids. As DNA, the CDR3 is TGTGCCAGCAGCTTAGTTGAGATGCTCATGAACACTGAAGCTTTCTTT. This gives the protein CASSLVEMLMNTEAFF.

CDR3 sequence reads: CASSALTGGEQFF. DNA of the CDR3: TGTGCCAGCAGTGCGTTGACAGGGGGTGAGCAGTTCTTC. The chain joins TRBV12-3 or TRBV12-4 to TRBJ2-1, with 9 bases matching TRBD1. The CDR3 is made up of 13 amino acids. The V segment lost 5 bases and the J segment 9 bases; nucleotides outside the gene matches: 5.

In this sample, this clonotype turned up once. One end of the junction is discordant with germline, which a read error may explain. The chain employs TRBV7-7 and TRBJ2-3; 10 nucleotides match TRBD2. From germline, CDR1 is SSHAT and CDR2 FNYEAQ (reference sequence). This CDR3 has 17 residues. CDR3 DNA sequence: TGTGCTAGCAGCTTAGTTATTGGGTCTAGCGGGAGTGATACGCAGTATTTT. Its translation: CASSLVIGSSGSDTQYF.

There are many counts of this clonotype. This sequence joins TRBV6-1 and TRBJ2-2; perhaps TRBD2 as D (5 bases). V was cut by 3 bases and J by 5 bases, with 7 bases left in between. Germline V gene sequence: CDR1 MNHNS, CDR2 SASEGT. The CDR3 contains 13 residues. The CDR3 sequence is CASSDEGTGELFF. CDR3 DNA: TGTGCCAGCAGTGACGAGGGTACCGGGGAGCTGTTTTTT.

This clonotype was seen only a few times. The CDR3: CASSREREAIYF. CDR3 DNA sequence: TGTGCCAGCAGCCGGGAGAGAGAGGCCATATATTTT. This sequence joins TRBV12-3 or TRBV12-4 and TRBJ1-3, with unresolved D. The CDR3 is 12 amino acids. Trimming took 6 bases from V and 11 from J, leaving 14 bases between them.

The chain recombines TRBV25-1 with TRBJ2-3, with 7 bases lining up with TRBD1. After removal of 1 base from V and 3 bases from J, the junction contained 4 bases not matched to a gene. This CDR3 has 15 residues. Per the germline V gene, CDR1 is MGHDK and CDR2 is SYGVNS. The CDR3 sequence is CASSEWTGWTDTQYF. CDR3 DNA sequence: TGTGCCAGCAGTGAATGGACAGGATGGACAGATACGCAGTATTTT.

This chain links TRBV11-1 with TRBJ2-3, with D perhaps being TRBD1 or TRBD2 (5 bases each). The J call may be mistaken, given a closer DNA end match to TRBJ2-1. Germline V gene lookup returns CDR1 SGHAT and CDR2 FQDESV (reference sequence). This CDR3 is 13 amino acids long. CDR3 in amino acids: CASSIGYGDEQFF. In nucleotides, the CDR3 is TGTGCCAGCAGCATAGGTTATGGGGACGAGCAGTTCTTC.

By share of the sample, this clonotype is medium-sized (0.01 to 0.1%). The chain joins TRBV6-1 to TRBJ1-1; D call uncertain. Germline assignment: CDR1 MNHNS and CDR2 SASEGT. With 6 bases removed from V and 0 bases from J, the gap between germline ends came to 11 bases. The CDR3 is 14 residues long. The CDR3 loop is CASRGLNMNTEAFF. CDR3 coding DNA: TGTGCCAGCAGAGGTCTAAACATGAACACTGAAGCTTTCTTT.

This clonotype is large within its sample. This chain uses TRBV6-1 with TRBJ2-2; 12 bases match TRBD2. CDR3 length equals 16 residues. Germline-derived CDR1 and CDR2 are MNHNS and SASEGT. Trimming cost V 6 bases and J 7 bases; bases outside gene matches: 9. The chain's CDR3 is CASRRTSGRSSGELFF. The CDR3 nucleotides read TGTGCCAGCAGAAGAACTAGCGGGAGGTCCAGCGGGGAGCTGTTTTTT.

This clonotype was recorded at least ten times. The chain uses TRBV6-1 and TRBJ1-5, with D unclear. CDR1 is MNHNS, CDR2 SASEGT, per germline. The CDR3 has 15 amino acids. Trimming took 6 bases from V and 4 from J, leaving 16 bases between them. The CDR3 sequence is CASRGPGGSNQPQHF. In nucleotides, the CDR3 is TGTGCCAGCAGGGGTCCGGGAGGTTCAAATCAGCCCCAGCATTTT.

This chain's CDR3 is CASSFKGNQPQHF. The CDR3 bases are TGTGCCAGCAGCTTTAAAGGCAATCAGCCCCAGCATTTT. The chain combines TRBV7-2 with TRBJ1-5, with D unclear. The germline gives CDR1 SGHTA, CDR2 FQGNSA. The V gene lost 3 bases and the J gene lost 2 bases, with 5 bases spanning the gap. This CDR3 has 13 residues.

This clonotype is labeled medium-sized (0.01 to 0.1%). The chain combines TRBV7-2 with TRBJ2-2; 12 bases are a match to TRBD2. The CDR3 length is 16 residues. CDR1 SGHTA and CDR2 FQGNSA come from the germline V gene. The V and J ends lost 8 bases and 3 bases, in that order; junction bases with no gene match: 7. DNA for the CDR3: TGTGCCAGCCGACCTAGCGGGAGGGCGCACACCGGGGAGCTGTTTTTT. It translates to CASRPSGRAHTGELFF. Supplemented by reference TRBV7-2 and TRBJ2-2, the full variable domain reads GAGVSQSPSNKVTEKGKDVELRCDPISGHTALYWYRQSLGQGLEFLIYFQGNSAPDKSGLPSDRFSAERTGGSVSTLTIQRTQQEDSAVYLCASRPSGRAHTGELFFGEGSRLTVL.